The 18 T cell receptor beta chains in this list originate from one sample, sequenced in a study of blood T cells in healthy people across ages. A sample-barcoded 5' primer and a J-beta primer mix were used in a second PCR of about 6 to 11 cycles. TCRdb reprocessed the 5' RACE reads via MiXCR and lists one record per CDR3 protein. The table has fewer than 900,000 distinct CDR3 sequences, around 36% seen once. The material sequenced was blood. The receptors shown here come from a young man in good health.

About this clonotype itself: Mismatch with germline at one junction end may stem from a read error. CDR3 DNA sequence: TGCGCCAGCGGCTTTCGGGACATTCGCACAGATACGCAGTATTTT. Protein product: CASGFRDIRTDTQYF. V usage is TRBV5-1 and J usage is TRBJ2-3; D perhaps matches TRBD1 (6 bases). In germline, CDR1 is SGHRS, CDR2 YFSETQ. The CDR3 spans 15 residues.

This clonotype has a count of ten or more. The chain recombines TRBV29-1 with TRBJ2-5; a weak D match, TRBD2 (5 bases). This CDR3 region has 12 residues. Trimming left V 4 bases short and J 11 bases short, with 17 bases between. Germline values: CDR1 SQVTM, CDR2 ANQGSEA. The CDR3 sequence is CSVADGDNEQYF. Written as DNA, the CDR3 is TGCAGCGTTGCAGACGGGGATAATGAGCAGTACTTC.

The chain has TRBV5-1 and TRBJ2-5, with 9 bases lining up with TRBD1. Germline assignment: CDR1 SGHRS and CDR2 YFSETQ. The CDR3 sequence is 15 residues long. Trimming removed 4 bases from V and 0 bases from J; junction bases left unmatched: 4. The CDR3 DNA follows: TGCGCCAGCAGCATAGGACAGGGGAACCAAGAGACCCAGTACTTC. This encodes CASSIGQGNQETQYF.

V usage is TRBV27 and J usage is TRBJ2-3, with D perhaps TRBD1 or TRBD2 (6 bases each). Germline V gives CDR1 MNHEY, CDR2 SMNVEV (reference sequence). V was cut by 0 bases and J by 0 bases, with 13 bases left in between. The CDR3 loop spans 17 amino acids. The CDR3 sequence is CASSLSEGDASTDTQYF. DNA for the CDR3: TGTGCCAGCAGTTTATCGGAGGGGGACGCTAGCACAGATACGCAGTATTTT.

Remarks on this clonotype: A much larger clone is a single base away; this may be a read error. The CDR3: CASSGGLQETQFF. The CDR3 bases are TGTGCCAGCAGTGGGGGACTCCAAGAGACCCAGTTCTTC. The chain recombines TRBV12-3 or TRBV12-4 with TRBJ2-5; weak D call: TRBD2 (6 bases). The J call may be incorrect, as the DNA end agrees better with TRBJ2-1. This CDR3 is 13 amino acids long.

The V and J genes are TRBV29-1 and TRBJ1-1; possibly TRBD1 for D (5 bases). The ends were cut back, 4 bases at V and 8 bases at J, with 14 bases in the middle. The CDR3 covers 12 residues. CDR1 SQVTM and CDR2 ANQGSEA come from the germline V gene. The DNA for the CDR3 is TGCAGCGTTGGGCAGGGCGAAGGCGAAGCTTTCTTT. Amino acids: CSVGQGEGEAFF. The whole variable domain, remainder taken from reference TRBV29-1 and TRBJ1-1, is SAVISQKPSRDICQRGTSLTIQCQVDSQVTMMFWYRQQPGQSLTLIATANQGSEATYESGFVIDKFPISRPNLTFSTLTVSNMSPEDSSIYLCSVGQGEGEAFFGQGTRLTVV.

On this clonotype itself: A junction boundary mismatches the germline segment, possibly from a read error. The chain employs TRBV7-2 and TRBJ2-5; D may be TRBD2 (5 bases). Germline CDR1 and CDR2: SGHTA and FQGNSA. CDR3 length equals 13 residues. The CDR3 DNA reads TGTGCCAACAGCTTAGCGCACCCTAGGGAGCAGTACTTC. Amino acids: CANSLAHPREQYF.

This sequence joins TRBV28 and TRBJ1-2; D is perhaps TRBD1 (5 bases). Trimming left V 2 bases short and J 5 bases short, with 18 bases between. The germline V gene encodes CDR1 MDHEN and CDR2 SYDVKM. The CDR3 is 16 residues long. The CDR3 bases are TGTGCCAGCAGTTTACTCAGGTCGGGGGTGGCGTATGGCTACACCTTC. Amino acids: CASSLLRSGVAYGYTF.

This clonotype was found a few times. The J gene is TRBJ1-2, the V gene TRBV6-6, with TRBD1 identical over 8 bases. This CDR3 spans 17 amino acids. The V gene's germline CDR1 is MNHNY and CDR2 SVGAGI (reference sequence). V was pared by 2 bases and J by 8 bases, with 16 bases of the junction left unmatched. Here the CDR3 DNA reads TGTGCCAGCAGTTACCCGGGACAGGAATTTCACCCGCTAGGCTACACCTTC. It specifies CASSYPGQEFHPLGYTF.

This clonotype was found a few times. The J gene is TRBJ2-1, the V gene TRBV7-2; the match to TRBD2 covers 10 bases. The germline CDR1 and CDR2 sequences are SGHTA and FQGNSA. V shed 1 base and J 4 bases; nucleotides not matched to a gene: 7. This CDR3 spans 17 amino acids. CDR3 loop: CASSLGSSGGEYNEQFF. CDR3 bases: TGTGCCAGCAGCTTAGGGTCTAGCGGGGGCGAATACAATGAGCAGTTCTTC. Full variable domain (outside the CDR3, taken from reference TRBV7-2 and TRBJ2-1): GAGVSQSPSNKVTEKGKDVELRCDPISGHTALYWYRQSLGQGLEFLIYFQGNSAPDKSGLPSDRFSAERTGGSVSTLTIQRTQQEDSAVYLCASSLGSSGGEYNEQFFGPGTRLTVL.

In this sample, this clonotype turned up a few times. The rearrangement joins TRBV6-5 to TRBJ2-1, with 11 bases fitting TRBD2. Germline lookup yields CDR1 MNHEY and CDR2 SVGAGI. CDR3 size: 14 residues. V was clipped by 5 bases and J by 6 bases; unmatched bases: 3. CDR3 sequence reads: CASSISGGANEQFF. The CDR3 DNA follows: TGTGCCAGCAGTATTAGCGGGGGGGCCAATGAGCAGTTCTTC.

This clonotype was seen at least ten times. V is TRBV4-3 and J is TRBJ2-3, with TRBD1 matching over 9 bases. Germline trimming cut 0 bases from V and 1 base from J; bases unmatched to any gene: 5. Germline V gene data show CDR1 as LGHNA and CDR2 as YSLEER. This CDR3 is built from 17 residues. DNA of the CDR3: TGCGCCAGCAGCCAAGATACCCGGACAGGGGGCACAGATACGCAGTATTTT. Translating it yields CASSQDTRTGGTDTQYF.

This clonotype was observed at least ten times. The CDR3 here is CASRDQVYEQYF. CDR3 nucleotide sequence: TGTGCCAGCAGGGATCAAGTATACGAGCAGTACTTC. V and J are TRBV2 and TRBJ2-7; D remains unclear. The CDR3 length is 12 residues. The V end lost 6 bases, the J end lost 4 bases, and 10 bases lay between the germline ends. CDR1 and CDR2 (germline): SNHLY, FYNNEI.

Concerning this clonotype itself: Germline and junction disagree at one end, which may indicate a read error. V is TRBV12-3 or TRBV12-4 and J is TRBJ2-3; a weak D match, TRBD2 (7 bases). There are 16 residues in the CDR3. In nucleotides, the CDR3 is TGTGCCAGCAGTTTAGGCGGGCGGGGGCTCACAGAGACGCAGTATTTT. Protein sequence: CASSLGGRGLTETQYF.

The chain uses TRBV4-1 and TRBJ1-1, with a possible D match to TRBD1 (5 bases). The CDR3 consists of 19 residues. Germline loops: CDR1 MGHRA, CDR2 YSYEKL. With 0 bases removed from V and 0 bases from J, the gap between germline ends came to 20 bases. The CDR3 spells CASSQDSRPGRNMNTEAFF. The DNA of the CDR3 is TGCGCCAGCAGCCAAGATAGCCGGCCGGGACGGAATATGAACACTGAAGCTTTCTTT.

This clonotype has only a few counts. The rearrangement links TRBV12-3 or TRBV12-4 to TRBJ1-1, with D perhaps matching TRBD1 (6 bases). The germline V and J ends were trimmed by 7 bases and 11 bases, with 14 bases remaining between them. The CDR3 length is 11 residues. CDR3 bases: TGTGCCAGCACCCCAGGGGATCCGGCTTTCTTT. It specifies CASTPGDPAFF.

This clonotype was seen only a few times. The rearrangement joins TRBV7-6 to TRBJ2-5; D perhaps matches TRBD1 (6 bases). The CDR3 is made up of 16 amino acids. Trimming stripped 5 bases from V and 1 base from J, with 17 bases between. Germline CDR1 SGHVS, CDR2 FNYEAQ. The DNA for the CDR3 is TGTGCCAGCAGCCCATCACAGGGCACCCTCCAAGAGACCCAGTACTTC. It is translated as CASSPSQGTLQETQYF.

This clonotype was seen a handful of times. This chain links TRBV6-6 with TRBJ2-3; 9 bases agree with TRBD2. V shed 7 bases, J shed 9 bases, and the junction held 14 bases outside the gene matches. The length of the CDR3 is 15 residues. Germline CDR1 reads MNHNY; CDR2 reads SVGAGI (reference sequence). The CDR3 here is CASTDGRGGRITQYF. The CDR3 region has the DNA TGTGCCAGCACCGACGGGCGGGGGGGCCGGATCACGCAGTATTTT.